The 23 T cell receptor beta chains below were found in one sample sequenced in a study of blood T cell repertoires in COVID-19. The assay was immunoSEQ multiplex PCR, and TCRdb's table has in-frame clones only and misses some. This sample yields around 250,000 clones, of which about 91% are seen a single time; approximately 4.6% belongs to the top ten. The sample taken for sequencing was peripheral blood. These receptors came from a woman in her 40s who had recovered from COVID-19.

The CDR3, as DNA: TGTGCCAGCTCACCACCCTCAACGACAGGCTATGGCTACACCTTC. It yields the protein CASSPPSTTGYGYTF. V and J are TRBV18 and TRBJ1-2; D may be TRBD1 (6 bases). Germline assignment: CDR1 KGHSH and CDR2 LQKENI. The germline V and J ends were trimmed by 0 bases and 4 bases, with 12 bases remaining between them. This CDR3 spans 15 amino acids.

This chain links TRBV27 with TRBJ1-2; maybe TRBD1 (6 bases). V shed 6 bases and J shed 4 bases, with 15 bases lying between them. The CDR3 is 14 residues long. Germline CDR1 is MNHEY and CDR2 is SMNVEV (reference sequence). The CDR3 spells CASRPGGSPYGYTF. In DNA form, the CDR3 reads TGTGCCAGCAGGCCGGGGGGCTCCCCCTATGGCTACACCTTC.

Only one count was recorded for this clone. Written as DNA, the CDR3 is TGTGCCAGCAGTTCCACCAGAGGGAACACTGAAGCTTTCTTT. Translation gives CASSSTRGNTEAFF. This rearrangement joins TRBV6-2 or TRBV6-3 to TRBJ1-1; D call uncertain. Germline V gene lookup returns CDR1 MNHEY and CDR2 SVGEGT. The CDR3 totals 14 residues. Trimming shortened V by 4 bases and J by 1 base, and 10 bases separated the two germline ends.

The rearrangement links TRBV27 to TRBJ1-2; D remains unclear. CDR3 length: 14 amino acids. Trimming took off 6 bases at V and 2 bases at J, with 13 bases between the two ends. The germline V gene has CDR1 MNHEY and CDR2 SMNVEV (reference sequence). The CDR3 nucleotides are TGTGCCAGCAGACCTTCGGGGAGCAACTATGGCTACACCTTC. The encoded protein is CASRPSGSNYGYTF.

The genes are TRBV5-8 and TRBJ2-1, with 7 bases lining up with TRBD2. The CDR3 runs to 16 residues. V lost 3 bases to trimming and J lost 8 bases; unmatched junction nucleotides: 14. Germline V gene sequence: CDR1 SGHTS, CDR2 YDEGEE. The CDR3 loop is CASSSGWLAAGDEQFF. The CDR3 DNA is TGTGCCAGCAGCTCTGGTTGGCTAGCGGCTGGGGATGAGCAGTTCTTC.

CDR3 residues: CASSLSGGELNTEAFF. The CDR3 DNA follows: TGTGCCAGCAGCTTATCGGGGGGCGAATTGAACACTGAAGCTTTCTTT. The rearrangement uses TRBV11-1 and TRBJ1-1, with D perhaps matching TRBD1 (6 bases). The CDR3 covers 16 residues. The V end was cut by 2 bases, the J end by 0 bases, with 13 bases between. CDR1 and CDR2 (germline): SGHAT, FQDESV (reference sequence).

This clone was seen just once. This chain connects TRBV30 to TRBJ1-2, with 7 bases aligning to TRBD1. The CDR3 loop spans 14 amino acids. Trimming took 2 bases from V and 8 from J; bases not matched to a gene: 11. In germline, CDR1 is GTSNPN, CDR2 SVGIG (reference sequence). As DNA, the CDR3 is TGTGCCTGGAGTCAACCTCCGGACAGGCGGGGCTACACCTTC. It yields the protein CAWSQPPDRRGYTF.

The V gene is TRBV21-1, the J gene TRBJ2-1; TRBD2 is the table's D call and was not checked against the DNA. TRBV21-1 represents a pseudogene. The CDR3 spans 15 residues. The DNA of the CDR3 is TGTGCCAGCAGCAAAACTCTAGCGGGAGTCAATGAGCAGTTCTTC. Translation gives CASSKTLAGVNEQFF.

V and J are TRBV12-5 and TRBJ2-7; TRBD2 might be the D (5 bases). V was trimmed by 3 bases and J by 3 bases, leaving 9 bases between them. The CDR3 length is 13 residues. CDR1 and CDR2 from the germline V gene are LGHNT and FRNRAP. In nucleotides, the CDR3 is TGTGCTAGTGGTTTTTCTCGGGGCTACGAGCAGTACTTC. It specifies CASGFSRGYEQYF.

The chain joins TRBV7-2 to TRBJ2-4, with D maybe TRBD2 (6 bases). Trimming pared 3 bases from V and 8 bases from J, leaving 14 bases between. The CDR3 has 14 amino acids. The germline CDR1 and CDR2 sequences are SGHTA and FQGNSA. In DNA, the CDR3 is TGTGCCAGCAGCTTTGGGAGGCCAGCTGACATTCAGTACTTC. This translates into CASSFGRPADIQYF.

This clone appeared a single time. The chain employs TRBV30 and TRBJ1-1; D perhaps matches TRBD1 (5 bases). The germline V gene encodes CDR1 GTSNPN and CDR2 SVGIG (reference sequence). The CDR3 has 11 residues. The V end lost 2 bases, the J end lost 11 bases, and 12 bases lay between the germline ends. CDR3 in DNA: TGTGCCTGGAGTTTGACACAGGAGGCTTTCTTT. Translation gives CAWSLTQEAFF.

The V gene is TRBV9, the J gene TRBJ2-3; the D is unclear. The CDR3 has 12 amino acids. CDR1 SGDLS and CDR2 YYNGEE come from the germline V gene. Trimming removed 4 bases at V and 5 bases at J, with 8 bases between. The CDR3 nucleotides read TGTGCCAGCAGCCGGAGAGTAGATACGCAGTATTTT. Translation gives CASSRRVDTQYF.

The chain uses TRBV25-1 and TRBJ2-7; no definite D call. The CDR3 contains 12 residues. V lost 3 bases and J 3 bases, leaving 6 bases between the germline ends. Germline assignment: CDR1 MGHDK and CDR2 SYGVNS. This chain's CDR3 is CASSETLYEQYV. CDR3 bases: TGTGCCAGCAGTGAGACACTCTACGAGCAGTACGTC.

The chain links TRBV11-2 to TRBJ2-3; 12 bases are shared with TRBD2. The V gene end was trimmed by 4 bases and the J gene end by 14 bases; junction bases not matched to a gene: 13. Germline lookup yields CDR1 SGHAT and CDR2 FQNNGV. This CDR3 region has 15 residues. CDR3 nucleotide sequence: TGTGCCAGCAGCTCCACAATTTGGACTAGCGGGGAGCGGTATTTT. Translating gives CASSSTIWTSGERYF.

The V gene is TRBV28, the J gene TRBJ2-7; D is perhaps TRBD1 (6 bases). Germline values: CDR1 MDHEN, CDR2 SYDVKM. Trimming pared 6 bases from V and 6 bases from J, leaving 12 bases between. The CDR3 has 12 amino acids. CDR3 sequence (DNA): TGTGCCAGCAGGCTGACAGGCAGCGAGCAGTACTTC. Residues: CASRLTGSEQYF.

The chain employs TRBV4-3 and TRBJ2-7; possibly TRBD1 for D (6 bases). Trimming took off 4 bases at V and 0 bases at J, with 34 bases between the two ends. Germline values: CDR1 LGHNA, CDR2 YSLEER. The CDR3 loop spans 22 amino acids. DNA for the CDR3: TGCGCCAGCAGCCGAGCGAGACGGGGACACCCATCGTGGGCGGGTAGCTCCTACGAGCAGTACGTC. This encodes CASSRARRGHPSWAGSSYEQYV.

This sequence joins TRBV7-2 and TRBJ2-5; D is possibly TRBD2 (7 bases). Germline CDR1 reads SGHTA; CDR2 reads FQGNSA. The CDR3 loop spans 14 amino acids. The germline V and J ends were trimmed by 5 bases and 4 bases, with 14 bases remaining between them. The CDR3 coding sequence is TGTGCCAGCAGCCCTGGGGGGGCTTTAGAGACCCAGTACTTC. Translated, it gives CASSPGGALETQYF.

This clone was seen more than once but under ten times. This chain joins TRBV10-1 and TRBJ2-7; D is undetermined. The CDR3 is made up of 15 amino acids. V was trimmed by 4 bases and J by 2 bases, leaving 15 bases between them. Germline-derived CDR1 and CDR2 are WNHNN and SYGVQD (reference sequence). The CDR3 reads CASSVAPGIAYEQYF. In nucleotides, the CDR3 is TGCGCCAGCAGTGTAGCCCCTGGAATCGCCTACGAGCAGTACTTC.

This chain connects TRBV3-1 (or the pseudogene TRBV3-2) to TRBJ2-4, with TRBD1 matching over 9 bases. With 3 bases clipped from V and 8 bases from J, the junction kept 8 bases outside the gene matches. Germline V lookup: CDR1 LGHDT, CDR2 YNNKEL (reference sequence). CDR3 length: 15 amino acids. The CDR3: CASSHPGQGLDIQYF. In DNA, the CDR3 is TGTGCCAGCAGCCACCCGGGACAGGGTCTTGACATTCAGTACTTC.

V usage is TRBV5-1 and J usage is TRBJ2-2, with 15 bases lining up with TRBD2. The V and J ends lost 4 bases and 7 bases, in that order; junction bases with no gene match: 5. Germline CDR1 SGHRS, CDR2 YFSETQ. This CDR3 contains 16 residues. The CDR3 coding sequence is TGCGCCAGCAGCCCGGGACTAGCGGGGGGCCACGGGGAGCTGTTTTTT. Protein sequence: CASSPGLAGGHGELFF.

The chain uses TRBV24-1 and TRBJ2-7; a weak D match, TRBD1 (6 bases). Per the germline V gene, CDR1 is KGHDR and CDR2 is SFDVKD. The CDR3 totals 14 residues. Trimming removed 5 bases at V and 4 bases at J, with 14 bases between. Written as DNA, the CDR3 is TGTGCCACCAGTGCGAAGGACAGATATTACGAGCAGTACTTC. This translates into CATSAKDRYYEQYF.

The rearrangement uses TRBV5-4 and TRBJ1-6; D is uncertain. Germline CDR1 reads SGHNT; CDR2 reads YYREEE (reference sequence). This CDR3 comprises 15 residues. Trimming removed 0 bases at V and 7 bases at J, with 11 bases between. Written as DNA, the CDR3 is TGTGCCAGCAGCTTGGAGAGGAGCGGGAATTCACCCCTCCACTTT. Amino acid sequence: CASSLERSGNSPLHF.

The J gene is TRBJ1-2, the V gene TRBV6-5, with TRBD1 identical over 10 bases. CDR1 and CDR2 (germline): MNHEY, SVGAGI. Unmatched junction bases numbered 11, after V lost 5 bases and J lost 8 bases. The CDR3 length is 15 residues. CDR3 nucleotides: TGTGCCAGCAGTCTTCTTCGGGACAGGGGATTCGGCTACACCTTC. Residues: CASSLLRDRGFGYTF.